The rows below give T cell receptor beta chains drawn from one sample of a study of blood T cell repertoires in COVID-19. Sequencing was performed with immunoSEQ multiplex PCR; in TCRdb, only in-frame clones are kept and a portion is missing. This sample has a few hundred thousand clones, with roughly 85% found just once. Input material: peripheral blood. These receptors all stem from a man aged 30-40 years who had recovered from COVID-19. The CDR3 runs from the conserved cysteine through the conserved F or W. A D gene is named only where the DNA matches it firmly. Size is omitted from some rows. Given values are once, few, many or a class for expanded clones.

j_gene: TRBJ2-5; d_gene: NA; v_gene: TRBV5-1; abundance: NA; CDR3nt: TGCGCCAGCAGCTTGGATGGCCAGCGACAAGAGACCCAGTACTTC; CDR3aa: CASSLDGQRQETQYF
j_gene: TRBJ1-2; d_gene: TRBD1; v_gene: TRBV6-5; abundance: NA; CDR3nt: TGTGCCAGCAGTCCACTAGACAGGGGGCGCTCTGGCTACACCTTC; CDR3aa: CASSPLDRGRSGYTF
j_gene: TRBJ2-7; d_gene: NA; v_gene: TRBV6-5; abundance: NA; CDR3nt: TGTGCCAGCAGTTACTCGAGGTTAGACAGGTCCTACGAGCAGTACTTC; CDR3aa: CASSYSRLDRSYEQYF
j_gene: TRBJ2-5; d_gene: NA; v_gene: TRBV5-1; abundance: NA; CDR3nt: TGCGCCAGCAGCCGGGTAGCAAGAGAGACCCAGTACTTC; CDR3aa: CASSRVARETQYF
j_gene: TRBJ2-7; d_gene: NA; v_gene: TRBV6-5; abundance: NA; CDR3nt: TGTGCCAGCAGTTACGGACAATCCTACGAGCAGTACTTC; CDR3aa: CASSYGQSYEQYF
j_gene: TRBJ1-2; d_gene: NA; v_gene: TRBV19; abundance: NA; CDR3nt: TGTGCCAGTACGTCCGCGAGGGGGGGCTATGGCTACACCTTC; CDR3aa: CASTSARGGYGYTF
j_gene: TRBJ1-6; d_gene: NA; v_gene: TRBV7-2; abundance: NA; CDR3nt: TGTGCCAGCAGCTTTCAGCGGGGGAATTCACCCCTCCACTTT; CDR3aa: CASSFQRGNSPLHF
j_gene: TRBJ2-5; d_gene: TRBD2; v_gene: TRBV28; abundance: NA; CDR3nt: TGTGCCAGCAGTTGGGGGGGGTGGGAGACCCAGTACTTC; CDR3aa: CASSWGGWETQYF
j_gene: TRBJ1-5; d_gene: TRBD1; v_gene: TRBV15; abundance: NA; CDR3nt: TGTGCCACCAGCAGCCGGACAGGGCTCCTTAGCAATCAGCCCCAGCATTTT; CDR3aa: CATSSRTGLLSNQPQHF
j_gene: TRBJ2-7; d_gene: NA; v_gene: TRBV7-5; abundance: NA; CDR3nt: TGTGCCAGAAGCTTCGACAGGAGCTCCTACGAGCAGTACTTC; CDR3aa: CARSFDRSSYEQYF
j_gene: TRBJ1-1; d_gene: NA; v_gene: TRBV5-6; abundance: NA; CDR3nt: TGTGCCAGCAGCTTGGCCGGGTTCACTGAAGCTTTCTTT; CDR3aa: CASSLAGFTEAFF
j_gene: TRBJ1-2; d_gene: TRBD1; v_gene: TRBV4-3; abundance: NA; CDR3nt: TGCGCCAGCAGCCAAGCCCTCGGGACAGTAGAAGGCTACACCTTC; CDR3aa: CASSQALGTVEGYTF
j_gene: TRBJ2-7; d_gene: TRBD1; v_gene: TRBV5-1; abundance: NA; CDR3nt: TGCGCCAGCAGCTTGTCATTGGCAGGGGGCTCCTACGAGCAGTACTTC; CDR3aa: CASSLSLAGGSYEQYF
j_gene: TRBJ2-7; d_gene: NA; v_gene: TRBV25-1; abundance: once; CDR3nt: TGTGCCAGCAGTGATATTTACGAGCAGTACTTC; CDR3aa: CASSDIYEQYF
j_gene: TRBJ1-2; d_gene: NA; v_gene: TRBV6-5; abundance: NA; CDR3nt: TGTGCCAGCAAAGAGGGCGGGAGACTCTATGGCTACACCTTC; CDR3aa: CASKEGGRLYGYTF
j_gene: TRBJ1-5; d_gene: NA; v_gene: TRBV19; abundance: many; CDR3nt: TGTGCCAGTAGTATACTCGGGCAGCCCCAGCATTTT; CDR3aa: CASSILGQPQHF
j_gene: TRBJ2-5; d_gene: TRBD2; v_gene: TRBV7-9; abundance: NA; CDR3nt: TGTGCCAGCAGCTTACTGCGGGGGGCCGTCCAAGAGACCCAGTACTTC; CDR3aa: CASSLLRGAVQETQYF